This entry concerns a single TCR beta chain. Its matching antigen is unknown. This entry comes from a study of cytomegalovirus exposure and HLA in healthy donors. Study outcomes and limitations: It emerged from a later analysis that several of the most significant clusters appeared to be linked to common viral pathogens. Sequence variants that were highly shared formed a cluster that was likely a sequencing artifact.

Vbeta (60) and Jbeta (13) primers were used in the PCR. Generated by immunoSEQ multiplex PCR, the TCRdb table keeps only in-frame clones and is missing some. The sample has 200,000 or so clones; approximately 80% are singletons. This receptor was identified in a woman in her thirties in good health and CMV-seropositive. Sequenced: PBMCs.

CDR3 protein: CASRLDRGEAFF. CDR3 coding DNA: TGTGCCAGCAGACTTGACAGGGGTGAAGCTTTCTTT. This chain joins TRBV25-1 and TRBJ1-1; 8 bases are a match to TRBD1. The V gene's germline CDR1 is MGHDK and CDR2 SYGVNS. The CDR3 has 12 amino acids. The trim removed 6 bases at V and 7 bases at J, leaving 4 bases unmatched. Full variable domain (remainder filled in from reference TRBV25-1 and TRBJ1-1): EADIYQTPRYLVIGTGKKITLECSQTMGHDKMYWYQQDPGMELHLIHYSYGVNSTEKGDLSSESTVSRIRTEHFPLTLESARPSHTSQYLCASRLDRGEAFFGQGTRLTVV.